The source of this T cell receptor beta chain is a study of blood T cell repertoires in COVID-19. In the study overall: PBMCs, B-cell-depleted T cells, or T cells provided the cDNA or gDNA that made up the material.

The table lists this clone with a count of one. The CDR3 length is 16 residues. Germline trimming cut 4 bases from V and 0 bases from J; bases unmatched to any gene: 8. Germline V CDR1 and CDR2: SGHTA, FQGNSA. Repertoires were generated with immunoSEQ multiplex PCR, while TCRdb's copy carries only in-frame clones and drops some. This repertoire shows 100,000 to 150,000 clones, around nine tenths found once; its top ten account for around 2.1%. Sequences were obtained from peripheral blood. The chain employs TRBV7-2 and TRBJ2-7, with 8 bases matching TRBD1. The TCR originated in a man between 50 and 59 years old with COVID-19, enrolled during active disease. The CDR3 region has the DNA TGTGCCAGCAGCTCACGGACAGGGCCCCGCTCCTACGAGCAGTACTTC. Residues: CASSSRTGPRSYEQYF.